The T cell receptor (beta chain) described here comes from a study of blood T cell repertoires in COVID-19. Study context: Whether acute or convalescent, the COVID-19 samples came from the United States, Italy and Spain.

Only in-frame clones appear in the TCRdb table, and some are missing; sequencing was by immunoSEQ multiplex PCR. The sample includes 200,000 to 250,000 clones, around 88% seen only once; the top ten take around 1.9%. In germline, CDR1 is SGHAT, CDR2 FQNNGV. V was clipped by 2 bases and J by 9 bases, with 8 bases between them. This CDR3 region has 12 residues. The participants were between roughly 18 and 89 years old and came from 24 US areas. Assignment of participants to cohorts was predicated upon participant-reported clinical history. The recovered donors of Cohort 3 showed two negative PCRs, clearance, or symptom resolution.

The sample comprised PBMCs or T cells enriched from blood (not recorded which). This TCR was sampled from a woman between 50 and 59 years old who had recovered from COVID-19. This chain links TRBV11-2 with TRBJ2-1, with a possible D match to TRBD2 (5 bases). The DNA of the CDR3 is TGTGCCAGCAGCTTAACGGGGTTTGAGCAGTTCTTC. Translated, it gives CASSLTGFEQFF.